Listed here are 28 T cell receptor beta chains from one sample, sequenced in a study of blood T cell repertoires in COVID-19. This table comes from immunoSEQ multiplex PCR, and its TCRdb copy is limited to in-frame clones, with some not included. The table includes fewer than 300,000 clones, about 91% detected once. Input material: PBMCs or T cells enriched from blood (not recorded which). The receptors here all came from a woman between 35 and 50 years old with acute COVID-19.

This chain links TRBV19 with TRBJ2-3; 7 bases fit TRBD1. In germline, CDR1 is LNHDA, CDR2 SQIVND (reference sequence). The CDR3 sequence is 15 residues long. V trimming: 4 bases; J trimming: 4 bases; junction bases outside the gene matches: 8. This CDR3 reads CASSTRTGWADTQYF. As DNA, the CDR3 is TGTGCCAGTAGTACCCGGACAGGTTGGGCAGATACGCAGTATTTT. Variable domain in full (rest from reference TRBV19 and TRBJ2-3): DGGITQSPKYLFRKEGQNVTLSCEQNLNHDAMYWYRQDPGQGLRLIYYSQIVNDFQKGDIAEGYSVSREKKESFPLTVTSAQKNPTAFYLCASSTRTGWADTQYFGPGTRLTVL.

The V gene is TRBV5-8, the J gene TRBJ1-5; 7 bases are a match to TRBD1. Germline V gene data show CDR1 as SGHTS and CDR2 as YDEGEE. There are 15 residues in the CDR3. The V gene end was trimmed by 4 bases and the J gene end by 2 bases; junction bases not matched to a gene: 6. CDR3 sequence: CASSRQGSGNQPQHF. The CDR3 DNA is TGTGCCAGCAGCCGACAGGGCAGTGGCAATCAGCCCCAGCATTTT.

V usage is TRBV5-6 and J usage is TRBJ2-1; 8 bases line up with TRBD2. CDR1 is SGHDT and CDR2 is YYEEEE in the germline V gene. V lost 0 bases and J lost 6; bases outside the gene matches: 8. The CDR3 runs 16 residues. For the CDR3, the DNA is TGTGCCAGCAGCTTGGGGGCCCTAGCGGGCCGCAATGAGCAGTTCTTC. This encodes CASSLGALAGRNEQFF.

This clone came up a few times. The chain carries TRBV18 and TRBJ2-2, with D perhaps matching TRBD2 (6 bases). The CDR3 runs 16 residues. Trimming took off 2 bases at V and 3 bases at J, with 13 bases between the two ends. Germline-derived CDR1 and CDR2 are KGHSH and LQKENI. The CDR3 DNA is TGTGCCAGCTCACCAGGAGGGTTGATGTACACCGGGGAGCTGTTTTTT. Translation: CASSPGGLMYTGELFF.

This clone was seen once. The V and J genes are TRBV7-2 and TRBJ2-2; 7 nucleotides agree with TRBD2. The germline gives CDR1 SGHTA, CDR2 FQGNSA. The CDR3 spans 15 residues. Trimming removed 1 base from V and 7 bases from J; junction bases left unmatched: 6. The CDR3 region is CASSLVAGGGGELFF. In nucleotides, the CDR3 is TGTGCCAGCAGCTTAGTAGCGGGTGGAGGCGGGGAGCTGTTTTTT.

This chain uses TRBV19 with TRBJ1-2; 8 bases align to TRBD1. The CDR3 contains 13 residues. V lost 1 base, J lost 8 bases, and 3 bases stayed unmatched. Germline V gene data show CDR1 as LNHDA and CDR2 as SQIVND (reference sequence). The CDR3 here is CASSIGTGTGYTF. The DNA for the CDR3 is TGTGCCAGTAGTATAGGGACAGGGACCGGCTACACCTTC.

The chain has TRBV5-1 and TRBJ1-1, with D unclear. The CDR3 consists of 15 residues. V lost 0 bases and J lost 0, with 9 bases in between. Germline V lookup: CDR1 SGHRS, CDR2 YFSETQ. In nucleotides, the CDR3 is TGCGCCAGCAGCTTGGGGGAGAACATGAACACTGAAGCTTTCTTT. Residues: CASSLGENMNTEAFF. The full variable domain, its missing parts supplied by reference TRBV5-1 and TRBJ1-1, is KAGVTQTPRYLIKTRGQQVTLSCSPISGHRSVSWYQQTPGQGLQFLFEYFSETQRNKGNFPGRFSGRQFSNSRSEMNVSTLELGDSALYLCASSLGENMNTEAFFGQGTRLTVV.

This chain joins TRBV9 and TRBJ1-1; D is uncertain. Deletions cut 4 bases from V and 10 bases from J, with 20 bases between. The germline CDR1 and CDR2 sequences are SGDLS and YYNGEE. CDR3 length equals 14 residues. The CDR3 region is CASSPSTGGSVAFF. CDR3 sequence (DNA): TGTGCCAGCAGCCCTTCTACTGGCGGCTCGGTAGCTTTCTTT.

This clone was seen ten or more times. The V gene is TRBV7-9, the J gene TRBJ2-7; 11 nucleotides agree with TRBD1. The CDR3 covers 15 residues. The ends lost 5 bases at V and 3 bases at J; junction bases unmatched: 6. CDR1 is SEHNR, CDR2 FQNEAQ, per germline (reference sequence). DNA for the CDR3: TGTGCCAGCAGCCTCGCCGGGACAGGGGGCTACGAGCAGTACTTC. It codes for CASSLAGTGGYEQYF.

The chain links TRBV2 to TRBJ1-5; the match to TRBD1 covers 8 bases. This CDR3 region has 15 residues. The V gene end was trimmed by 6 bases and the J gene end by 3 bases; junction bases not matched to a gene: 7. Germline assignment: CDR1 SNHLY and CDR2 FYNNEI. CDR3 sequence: CASRDRDRHNQPQHF. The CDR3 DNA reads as TGTGCCAGCAGGGACCGGGACAGGCACAATCAGCCCCAGCATTTT.

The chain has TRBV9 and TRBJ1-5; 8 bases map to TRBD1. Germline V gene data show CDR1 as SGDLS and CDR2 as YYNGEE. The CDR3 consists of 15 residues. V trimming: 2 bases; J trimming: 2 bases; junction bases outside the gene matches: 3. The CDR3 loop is CASSVGGQGNQPQHF. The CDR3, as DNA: TGTGCCAGCAGCGTGGGGGGACAGGGCAATCAGCCCCAGCATTTT.

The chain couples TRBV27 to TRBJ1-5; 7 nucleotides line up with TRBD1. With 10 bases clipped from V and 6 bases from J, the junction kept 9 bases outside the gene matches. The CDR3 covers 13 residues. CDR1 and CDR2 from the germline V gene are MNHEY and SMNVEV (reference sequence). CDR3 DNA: TGTGCCACGAGACAGGGAGTCTTTCAGCCCCAGCATTTT. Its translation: CATRQGVFQPQHF.

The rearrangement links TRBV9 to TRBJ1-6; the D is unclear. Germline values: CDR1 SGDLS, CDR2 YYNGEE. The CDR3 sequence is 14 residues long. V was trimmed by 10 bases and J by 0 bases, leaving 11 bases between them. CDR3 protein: CASTRSSYNSPLHF. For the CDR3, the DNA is TGTGCCTCAACGCGAAGCTCCTATAATTCACCCCTCCACTTT. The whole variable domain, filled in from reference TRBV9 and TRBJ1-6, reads DSGVTQTPKHLITATGQRVTLRCSPRSGDLSVYWYQQSLDQGLQFLIQYYNGEERAKGNILERFSAQQFPDLHSELNLSSLELGDSALYFCASTRSSYNSPLHFGNGTRLTVT.

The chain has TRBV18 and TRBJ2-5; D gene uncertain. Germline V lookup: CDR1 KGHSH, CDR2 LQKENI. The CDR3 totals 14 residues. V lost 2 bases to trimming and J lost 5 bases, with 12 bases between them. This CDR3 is CASSPVAGRETQYF. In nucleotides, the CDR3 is TGTGCCAGCTCACCAGTAGCCGGCCGGGAGACCCAGTACTTC.

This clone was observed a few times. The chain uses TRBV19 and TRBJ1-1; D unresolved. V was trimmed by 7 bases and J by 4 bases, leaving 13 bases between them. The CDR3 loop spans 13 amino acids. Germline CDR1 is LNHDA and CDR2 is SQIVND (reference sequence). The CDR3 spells CASTTGVRTEAFF. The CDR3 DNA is TGTGCCAGTACTACGGGTGTTCGCACTGAAGCTTTCTTT.

The CDR3 region has the DNA TGTGCCAGCAGCTTACGAGCGGGAGCTAGCACAGATACGCAGTATTTT. It encodes CASSLRAGASTDTQYF. The V and J genes are TRBV9 and TRBJ2-3, with TRBD2 matching 8 bases. CDR3 length: 16 amino acids. Germline V lookup: CDR1 SGDLS, CDR2 YYNGEE. V was pared by 4 bases and J by 0 bases, with 7 bases of the junction left unmatched.

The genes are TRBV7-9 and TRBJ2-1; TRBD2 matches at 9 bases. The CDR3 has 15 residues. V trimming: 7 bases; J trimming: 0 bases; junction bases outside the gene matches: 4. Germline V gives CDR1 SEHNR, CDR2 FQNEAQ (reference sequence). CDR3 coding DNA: TGTGCCAGCACCAATAGCGGGAGCTCCTACAATGAGCAGTTCTTC. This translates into CASTNSGSSYNEQFF.

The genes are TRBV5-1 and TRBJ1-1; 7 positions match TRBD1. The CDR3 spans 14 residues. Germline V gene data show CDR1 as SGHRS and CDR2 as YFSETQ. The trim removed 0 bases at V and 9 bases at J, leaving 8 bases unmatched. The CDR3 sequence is CASSLATTGSKAFF. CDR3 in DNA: TGCGCCAGCAGCTTGGCCACGACAGGGTCTAAAGCTTTCTTT.

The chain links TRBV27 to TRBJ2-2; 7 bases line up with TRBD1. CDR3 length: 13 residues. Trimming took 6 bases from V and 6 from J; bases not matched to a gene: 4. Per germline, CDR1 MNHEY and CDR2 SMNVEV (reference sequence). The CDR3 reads CASRPDRAGELFF. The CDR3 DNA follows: TGTGCCAGCAGGCCCGACAGGGCCGGGGAGCTGTTTTTT.

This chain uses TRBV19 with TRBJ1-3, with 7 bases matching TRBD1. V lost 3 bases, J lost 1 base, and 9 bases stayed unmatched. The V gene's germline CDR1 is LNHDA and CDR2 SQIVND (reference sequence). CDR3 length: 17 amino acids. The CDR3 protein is CASSIGTTGYSGNTIYF. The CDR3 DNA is TGTGCCAGTAGTATTGGGACGACAGGGTATTCTGGAAACACCATATATTTT.

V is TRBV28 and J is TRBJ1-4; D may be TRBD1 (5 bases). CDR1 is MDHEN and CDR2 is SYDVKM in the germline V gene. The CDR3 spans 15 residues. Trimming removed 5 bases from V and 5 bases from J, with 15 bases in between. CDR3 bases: TGTGCCAGCAGTCGGGCGGGGACGGGGAATGAAAAACTGTTTTTT. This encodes CASSRAGTGNEKLFF.

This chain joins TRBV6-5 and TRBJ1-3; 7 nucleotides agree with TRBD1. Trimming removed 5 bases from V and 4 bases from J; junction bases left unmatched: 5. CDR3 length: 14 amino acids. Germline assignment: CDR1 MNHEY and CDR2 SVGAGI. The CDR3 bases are TGTGCCAGCAGTACAGGGGATTACGGAAACACCATATATTTT. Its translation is CASSTGDYGNTIYF.

The CDR3 sequence is CASSKGTGPTNEKLFF. DNA of the CDR3: TGTGCCAGCAGCAAAGGGACAGGCCCAACTAATGAAAAACTGTTTTTT. The chain has TRBV7-9 and TRBJ1-4, with 8 bases matching TRBD1. Germline V gene data show CDR1 as SEHNR and CDR2 as FQNEAQ (reference sequence). V shed 5 bases, J shed 0 bases, and the junction held 5 bases outside the gene matches. The CDR3 is made up of 16 amino acids.

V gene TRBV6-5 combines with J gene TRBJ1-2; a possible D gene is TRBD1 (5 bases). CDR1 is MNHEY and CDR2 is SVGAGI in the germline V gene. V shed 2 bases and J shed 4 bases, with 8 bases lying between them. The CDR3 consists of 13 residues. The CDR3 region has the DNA TGTGCCAGCAGTTACGACAGCGTCTATGGCTACACCTTC. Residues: CASSYDSVYGYTF.

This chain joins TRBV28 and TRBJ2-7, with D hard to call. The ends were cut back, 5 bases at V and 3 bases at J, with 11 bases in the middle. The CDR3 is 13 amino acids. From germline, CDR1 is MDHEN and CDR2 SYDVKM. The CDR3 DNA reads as TGTGCCAGCAGTCAAGTTAACAGCTACGAGCAGTACTTC. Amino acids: CASSQVNSYEQYF.

The CDR3 sequence is CASSLGGGPRREQYF. The DNA for the CDR3 is TGTGCCAGCAGCTTAGGTGGCGGGCCCCGGAGGGAGCAGTACTTC. The genes are TRBV7-9 and TRBJ2-7, with TRBD2 as a possible D gene (5 bases). V was cut by 1 base and J by 7 bases, with 17 bases left in between. The V gene's germline CDR1 is SEHNR and CDR2 FQNEAQ (reference sequence). This CDR3 has 15 residues.

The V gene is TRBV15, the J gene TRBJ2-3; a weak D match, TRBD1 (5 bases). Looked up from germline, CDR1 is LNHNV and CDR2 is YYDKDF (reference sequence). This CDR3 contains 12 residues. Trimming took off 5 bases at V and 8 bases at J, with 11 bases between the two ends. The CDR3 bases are TGTGCCACCAGCGTCTCCCAGGGTACGCAGTATTTT. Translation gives CATSVSQGTQYF.

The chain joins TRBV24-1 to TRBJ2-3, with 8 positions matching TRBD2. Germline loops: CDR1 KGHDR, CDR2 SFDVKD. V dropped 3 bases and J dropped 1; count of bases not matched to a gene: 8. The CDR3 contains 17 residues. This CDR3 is CATSDAPGRGGTDTQYF. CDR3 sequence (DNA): TGTGCCACCAGTGATGCCCCCGGGAGGGGAGGCACAGATACGCAGTATTTT.